Listed below are T cell receptor beta chains from one sample, sequenced in a study of cytomegalovirus exposure and HLA in healthy donors. The repertoire was sequenced with immunoSEQ multiplex PCR; TCRdb's copy has only in-frame clones and lacks some. The data contain over 150,000 clones, 60% to 85% of them singletons. Sequencing used PBMCs. All receptors come from a woman aged 45-60 years in good health and CMV-seropositive. The CDR3 runs from the conserved cysteine through the conserved F or W. The order of the fields is J gene, CDR3 length, clone size, D gene, V gene, CDR3 protein, CDR3 DNA. The D gene is left open where the match is weak. Not all rows give a size; the values are once, few, many and, for expanded clones, a class.

j_call: TRBJ2-7; cdr3_length: 13; clone_size: NA; d_call: NA; v_call: TRBV19; cdr3_aa: CASSDRRGDEQYF; cdr3_nt: TGTGCCAGTAGCGATCGCCGGGGTGACGAGCAGTACTTC
j_call: TRBJ2-1; cdr3_length: 15; clone_size: NA; d_call: TRBD2; v_call: TRBV7-2; cdr3_aa: CASSLTSGVYNEQFF; cdr3_nt: TGTGCCAGCAGCTTAACAAGCGGGGTCTACAATGAGCAGTTCTTC
j_call: TRBJ2-7; cdr3_length: 14; clone_size: NA; d_call: TRBD1; v_call: TRBV18; cdr3_aa: CASSPDRDDYEQYF; cdr3_nt: TGTGCCAGCTCACCCGACAGGGACGATTACGAGCAGTACTTC
j_call: TRBJ2-1; cdr3_length: 14; clone_size: NA; d_call: TRBD2; v_call: TRBV6-4; cdr3_aa: CASSPSGRAGEQFF; cdr3_nt: TGTGCCAGCAGCCCCAGCGGGAGGGCCGGTGAGCAGTTCTTC
j_call: TRBJ2-5; cdr3_length: 14; clone_size: few; d_call: TRBD1; v_call: TRBV7-3; cdr3_aa: CASSYTGGSETQYF; cdr3_nt: TGTGCCAGCAGCTACACAGGGGGCTCGGAGACCCAGTACTTC
j_call: TRBJ1-5; cdr3_length: 12; clone_size: NA; d_call: NA; v_call: TRBV28; cdr3_aa: CASSLSDQPQHF; cdr3_nt: TGTGCCAGCAGTTTATCAGATCAGCCCCAGCATTTT
j_call: TRBJ1-1; cdr3_length: 14; clone_size: few; d_call: NA; v_call: TRBV4-3; cdr3_aa: CASSQDRGGVEAFF; cdr3_nt: TGCGCCAGCAGCCAAGATCGCGGGGGCGTTGAAGCTTTCTTT
j_call: TRBJ2-1; cdr3_length: 15; clone_size: NA; d_call: TRBD2; v_call: TRBV5-6; cdr3_aa: CASSLSGGLYNEQFF; cdr3_nt: TGTGCCAGCAGCTTAAGCGGGGGGTTGTACAATGAGCAGTTCTTC
j_call: TRBJ2-1; cdr3_length: 15; clone_size: NA; d_call: NA; v_call: TRBV5-4; cdr3_aa: CASSSQKSSYNEQFF; cdr3_nt: TGTGCCAGCAGCTCGCAGAAAAGCTCCTACAATGAGCAGTTCTTC
j_call: TRBJ1-5; cdr3_length: 13; clone_size: NA; d_call: NA; v_call: TRBV19; cdr3_aa: CASSIIAFQPQHF; cdr3_nt: TGTGCCAGTAGTATAATAGCCTTTCAGCCCCAGCATTTT
j_call: TRBJ2-7; cdr3_length: 15; clone_size: NA; d_call: NA; v_call: TRBV9; cdr3_aa: CASSPFWGGGNEQYF; cdr3_nt: TGTGCCAGCAGCCCCTTTTGGGGAGGCGGGAACGAGCAGTACTTC
j_call: TRBJ2-7; cdr3_length: 12; clone_size: NA; d_call: TRBD1; v_call: TRBV6-5; cdr3_aa: CARTGGSYEQYF; cdr3_nt: TGTGCCAGGACAGGGGGCTCCTACGAGCAGTACTTC
j_call: TRBJ2-5; cdr3_length: 14; clone_size: NA; d_call: NA; v_call: TRBV7-6; cdr3_aa: CASSSVGSWETQYF; cdr3_nt: TGTGCCAGCAGCTCAGTCGGGTCGTGGGAGACCCAGTACTTC
j_call: TRBJ2-6; cdr3_length: 17; clone_size: NA; d_call: TRBD1; v_call: TRBV7-3; cdr3_aa: CASSRDRGQPGANVLTF; cdr3_nt: TGTGCCAGCAGCCGGGACAGGGGCCAGCCTGGGGCCAACGTCCTGACTTTC
j_call: TRBJ1-1; cdr3_length: 11; clone_size: NA; d_call: NA; v_call: TRBV11-2; cdr3_aa: CASSLGGEAFF; cdr3_nt: TGTGCCAGCAGCTTGGGAGGAGAAGCTTTCTTT
j_call: TRBJ1-2; cdr3_length: 20; clone_size: NA; d_call: TRBD1; v_call: TRBV5-1; cdr3_aa: CASSLAVDPHRGTDNYGYTF; cdr3_nt: TGCGCCAGCAGCTTGGCCGTCGACCCACACAGGGGCACTGATAACTATGGCTACACCTTC
j_call: TRBJ1-1; cdr3_length: 14; clone_size: NA; d_call: NA; v_call: TRBV5-1; cdr3_aa: CASSLWTENTEAFF; cdr3_nt: TGCGCCAGCAGCCTTTGGACAGAGAACACTGAAGCTTTCTTT
j_call: TRBJ2-7; cdr3_length: 12; clone_size: few; d_call: TRBD1; v_call: TRBV5-8; cdr3_aa: CASSLVRGRQYF; cdr3_nt: TGTGCCAGCAGCTTGGTAAGGGGGCGGCAGTACTTC
j_call: TRBJ2-1; cdr3_length: 16; clone_size: NA; d_call: TRBD2; v_call: TRBV7-2; cdr3_aa: CASSDKRGSSYNEQFF; cdr3_nt: TGTGCCAGCAGCGACAAGCGGGGGAGCTCCTACAATGAGCAGTTCTTC
j_call: TRBJ1-1; cdr3_length: 12; clone_size: NA; d_call: NA; v_call: TRBV2; cdr3_aa: CASRGPYTEAFF; cdr3_nt: TGTGCCAGCAGGGGGCCTTACACTGAAGCTTTCTTT
j_call: TRBJ2-1; cdr3_length: 14; clone_size: few; d_call: TRBD1; v_call: TRBV5-1; cdr3_aa: CASRSGTGGNEQFF; cdr3_nt: TGCGCCAGCAGATCCGGGACAGGGGGGAATGAGCAGTTCTTC
j_call: TRBJ1-2; cdr3_length: 13; clone_size: NA; d_call: NA; v_call: TRBV18; cdr3_aa: CASTSGAVDGYTF; cdr3_nt: TGTGCCAGCACCTCAGGGGCTGTTGATGGCTACACCTTC
j_call: TRBJ2-7; cdr3_length: 13; clone_size: NA; d_call: TRBD2; v_call: TRBV27; cdr3_aa: CASRTSGSYEQYF; cdr3_nt: TGTGCCAGCAGGACTAGCGGATCCTACGAGCAGTACTTC
j_call: TRBJ1-5; cdr3_length: 15; clone_size: NA; d_call: NA; v_call: TRBV9; cdr3_aa: CASSTTGSTNQPQHF; cdr3_nt: TGTGCCAGCAGCACAACAGGGTCCACCAATCAGCCCCAGCATTTT
j_call: TRBJ2-7; cdr3_length: 14; clone_size: NA; d_call: NA; v_call: TRBV19; cdr3_aa: CASTSDTSSYEQYF; cdr3_nt: TGTGCCAGTACCTCCGACACGAGCTCCTACGAGCAGTACTTC
j_call: TRBJ1-2; cdr3_length: 15; clone_size: NA; d_call: TRBD1; v_call: TRBV19; cdr3_aa: CASSLATGGLYGYTF; cdr3_nt: TGTGCCAGTAGTCTCGCTACAGGGGGATTATATGGCTACACCTTC
j_call: TRBJ2-5; cdr3_length: 13; clone_size: few; d_call: NA; v_call: TRBV28; cdr3_aa: CASSPLGEETQYF; cdr3_nt: TGTGCCAGCAGCCCCCTCGGGGAGGAGACCCAGTACTTC
j_call: TRBJ2-2; cdr3_length: 15; clone_size: NA; d_call: NA; v_call: TRBV2; cdr3_aa: CASKLDTRGTGELFF; cdr3_nt: TGTGCCAGCAAACTGGACACGAGGGGGACCGGGGAGCTGTTTTTT
j_call: TRBJ2-2; cdr3_length: 16; clone_size: NA; d_call: TRBD2; v_call: TRBV7-2; cdr3_aa: CASSLRPGRAGGELFF; cdr3_nt: TGTGCCAGCAGCTTACGGCCCGGGAGGGCCGGCGGGGAGCTGTTTTTT
j_call: TRBJ2-2; cdr3_length: 15; clone_size: NA; d_call: NA; v_call: TRBV19; cdr3_aa: CASTPGWGRVGELFF; cdr3_nt: TGTGCCAGTACCCCAGGGTGGGGGCGGGTCGGGGAGCTGTTTTTT
j_call: TRBJ2-5; cdr3_length: 15; clone_size: NA; d_call: NA; v_call: TRBV27; cdr3_aa: CASSSSGRWEETQYF; cdr3_nt: TGTGCCAGCAGTTCCTCGGGGAGATGGGAGGAGACCCAGTACTTC
j_call: TRBJ2-1; cdr3_length: 14; clone_size: few; d_call: NA; v_call: TRBV27; cdr3_aa: CASSRGGSYNEQFF; cdr3_nt: TGTGCCAGCAGTAGGGGGGGGTCCTACAATGAGCAGTTCTTC
j_call: TRBJ2-7; cdr3_length: 17; clone_size: NA; d_call: TRBD2; v_call: TRBV4-2; cdr3_aa: CASSQDDGTSSGYEQYF; cdr3_nt: TGTGCCAGCAGCCAAGACGATGGGACTAGCAGCGGGTATGAGCAGTACTTC
j_call: TRBJ2-2; cdr3_length: 19; clone_size: few; d_call: NA; v_call: TRBV5-4; cdr3_aa: CASSLATSLGHHNTGELFF; cdr3_nt: TGTGCCAGCAGCTTGGCTACGTCGTTGGGACACCATAACACCGGGGAGCTGTTTTTT
j_call: TRBJ2-1; cdr3_length: 13; clone_size: NA; d_call: NA; v_call: TRBV14; cdr3_aa: CASSQGTVNEQFF; cdr3_nt: TGTGCCAGCAGCCAAGGAACAGTCAATGAGCAGTTCTTC
j_call: TRBJ2-6; cdr3_length: 16; clone_size: NA; d_call: TRBD1; v_call: TRBV6-6; cdr3_aa: CASSYSTGSGANVLTF; cdr3_nt: TGTGCCAGCAGTTACTCGACAGGGTCTGGGGCCAACGTCCTGACTTTC
j_call: TRBJ2-7; cdr3_length: 14; clone_size: NA; d_call: NA; v_call: TRBV6-6; cdr3_aa: CASTRYTTGNEQYF; cdr3_nt: TGTGCCAGCACCCGTTACACTACCGGAAACGAGCAGTACTTC
j_call: TRBJ1-5; cdr3_length: 13; clone_size: NA; d_call: NA; v_call: TRBV19; cdr3_aa: CASSSGGNQPQHF; cdr3_nt: TGTGCCAGTAGTTCCGGGGGCAATCAGCCCCAGCATTTT
j_call: TRBJ2-5; cdr3_length: 14; clone_size: NA; d_call: TRBD2; v_call: TRBV4-2; cdr3_aa: CASSVGLAEETQYF; cdr3_nt: TGTGCCAGCAGCGTGGGACTAGCGGAAGAGACCCAGTACTTC
j_call: TRBJ1-2; cdr3_length: 14; clone_size: NA; d_call: NA; v_call: TRBV28; cdr3_aa: CASNLAGGGYGYTF; cdr3_nt: TGTGCCAGCAACCTAGCCGGGGGGGGCTATGGCTACACCTTC
j_call: TRBJ1-3; cdr3_length: 17; clone_size: NA; d_call: NA; v_call: TRBV4-3; cdr3_aa: CASSQERPGHSGNTIYF; cdr3_nt: TGCGCCAGCAGCCAGGAACGACCGGGACACTCTGGAAACACCATATATTTT
j_call: TRBJ1-3; cdr3_length: 16; clone_size: NA; d_call: NA; v_call: TRBV4-2; cdr3_aa: CASSQDGPGVGNTIYF; cdr3_nt: TGTGCCAGCAGCCAAGATGGTCCAGGGGTTGGAAACACCATATATTTT
j_call: TRBJ2-7; cdr3_length: 14; clone_size: NA; d_call: NA; v_call: TRBV7-2; cdr3_aa: CASSFPGSSYEQYF; cdr3_nt: TGTGCCAGCAGCTTCCCAGGGTCCTCCTACGAGCAGTACTTC
j_call: TRBJ1-5; cdr3_length: 13; clone_size: NA; d_call: NA; v_call: TRBV30; cdr3_aa: CAWSVQSNQPQHF; cdr3_nt: TGTGCCTGGAGTGTACAAAGCAATCAGCCCCAGCATTTT
j_call: TRBJ1-5; cdr3_length: 16; clone_size: few; d_call: TRBD1; v_call: TRBV19; cdr3_aa: CASRRGRGKSNQPQHF; cdr3_nt: TGTGCCAGTAGACGCGGCAGGGGGAAAAGCAATCAGCCCCAGCATTTT
j_call: TRBJ2-6; cdr3_length: 17; clone_size: once; d_call: NA; v_call: TRBV30; cdr3_aa: CAWSRSGSGAGANVLTF; cdr3_nt: TGTGCCTGGAGTCGTTCAGGTTCTGGCGCTGGGGCCAACGTCCTGACTTTC
j_call: TRBJ2-1; cdr3_length: 13; clone_size: NA; d_call: TRBD1; v_call: TRBV7-3; cdr3_aa: CASAPQGYNEQFF; cdr3_nt: TGTGCCAGCGCGCCACAGGGGTACAATGAGCAGTTCTTC
j_call: TRBJ2-3; cdr3_length: 14; clone_size: NA; d_call: NA; v_call: TRBV30; cdr3_aa: CAWSVGTGVDTQYF; cdr3_nt: TGTGCCTGGAGTGTCGGGACTGGTGTTGATACGCAGTATTTT
j_call: TRBJ1-2; cdr3_length: 15; clone_size: NA; d_call: TRBD1; v_call: TRBV4-3; cdr3_aa: CASSQRTGGIGGYTF; cdr3_nt: TGCGCCAGCAGCCAACGGACAGGGGGTATAGGTGGCTACACCTTC
j_call: TRBJ1-2; cdr3_length: 15; clone_size: NA; d_call: TRBD1; v_call: TRBV10-3; cdr3_aa: CAISAPGQGAKGYTF; cdr3_nt: TGTGCCATCAGTGCGCCGGGACAGGGGGCGAAAGGCTACACCTTC
j_call: TRBJ1-5; cdr3_length: 13; clone_size: NA; d_call: NA; v_call: TRBV6-6; cdr3_aa: CASKGDGNQPQHF; cdr3_nt: TGTGCCTCTAAAGGAGACGGCAATCAGCCCCAGCATTTT
j_call: TRBJ1-1; cdr3_length: 13; clone_size: NA; d_call: NA; v_call: TRBV29-1; cdr3_aa: CSVFGLGGTEAFF; cdr3_nt: TGCAGCGTTTTCGGACTCGGAGGGACTGAAGCTTTCTTT
j_call: TRBJ2-7; cdr3_length: 15; clone_size: NA; d_call: TRBD1; v_call: TRBV19; cdr3_aa: CASSSRGGQGDEQYF; cdr3_nt: TGTGCCAGTAGTTCCCGAGGGGGACAGGGAGACGAGCAGTACTTC
j_call: TRBJ1-6; cdr3_length: 15; clone_size: NA; d_call: TRBD1; v_call: TRBV27; cdr3_aa: CASSPWGTADGPLHF; cdr3_nt: TGTGCCAGCAGTCCCTGGGGGACAGCCGATGGACCCCTCCACTTT
j_call: TRBJ1-1; cdr3_length: 20; clone_size: once; d_call: TRBD1; v_call: TRBV4-3; cdr3_aa: CASSQDRTGSGAIMNTEAFF; cdr3_nt: TGCGCCAGCAGCCAAGACCGGACAGGGAGCGGGGCTATAATGAACACTGAAGCTTTCTTT